A single sample is the source of the 24 T cell receptor beta chains below, sequenced in a study of T cells after posttransplantation cyclophosphamide. Produced via immunoSEQ multiplex PCR; TCRdb's table is partial and in-frame only. This sample carries about 12,000 clones and no singletons, and roughly 27% goes to the top ten. Cyclophosphamide on days +3 and +4 followed busulfan-fludarabine conditioning and a marrow graft. Sample: PBMCs, taken after allogeneic stem cell transplant with posttransplant cyclophosphamide. The receptors were sampled from a female patient in her forties or fifties who received an allogeneic stem cell transplant from a related donor, was CMV-positive, and had acute GVHD only. Some of these T cells may belong to the graft donor.

This clone was seen many times. The chain joins TRBV7-8 to TRBJ1-2; 8 positions match TRBD1. The CDR3 loop spans 15 amino acids. Trimming cost V 2 bases and J 6 bases; bases outside gene matches: 8. Germline CDR1 is SGHVS and CDR2 is FQNEAQ. CDR3 sequence: CASSLKLGQANGYTF. CDR3 DNA sequence: TGTGCCAGCAGCTTAAAGTTGGGACAGGCCAATGGCTACACCTTC.

This clone came up many times. The chain is built from TRBV5-1 and TRBJ2-3; possible D gene TRBD2, 5 bases. Germline assignment: CDR1 SGHRS and CDR2 YFSETQ. This CDR3 is 14 amino acids long. V shed 6 bases and J shed 4 bases, with 15 bases lying between them. DNA for the CDR3: TGCGCCAGCACCTCCCGGGGTTTTCCAGATACGCAGTATTTT. It is translated as CASTSRGFPDTQYF.

This clone was found many times. The chain recombines TRBV19 with TRBJ2-7; 8 bases line up with TRBD1. CDR1 LNHDA and CDR2 SQIVND come from the germline V gene (reference sequence). Germline trimming cut 4 bases from V and 2 bases from J; bases unmatched to any gene: 4. There are 14 residues in the CDR3. CDR3 sequence: CASSTDRGPYEQYF. The CDR3 DNA follows: TGTGCCAGTAGTACTGACAGGGGCCCCTACGAGCAGTACTTC.

This clone came up many times. The chain carries TRBV19 and TRBJ1-2; D is ambiguous. The CDR3 loop spans 10 amino acids. CDR1 and CDR2 (germline): LNHDA, SQIVND (reference sequence). Trimming pared 6 bases from V and 6 bases from J, leaving 5 bases between. The CDR3 DNA reads as TGTGCCAGTAGCGGAGATGGCTACACCTTC. Translation: CASSGDGYTF.

This clone was counted many times. The chain combines TRBV7-2 with TRBJ2-5; TRBD1 matches 10 bases. This CDR3 has 16 amino acids. The germline gives CDR1 SGHTA, CDR2 FQGNSA. The junction had 6 bases not matched to a gene; V was cut back by 5 bases and J by 0 bases. This CDR3 is CASSPRQGAYQETQYF. The CDR3 DNA reads TGTGCCAGCAGCCCACGACAGGGGGCTTACCAAGAGACCCAGTACTTC.

This clone was observed at least ten times. The rearrangement joins TRBV7-9 to TRBJ1-1; 7 bases match TRBD1. CDR1 and CDR2 (germline): SEHNR, FQNEAQ (reference sequence). The CDR3 is 15 amino acids. V lost 3 bases to trimming and J lost 0 bases; unmatched junction nucleotides: 4. The CDR3 region is CASSLGRGLNTEAFF. The CDR3, as DNA: TGTGCCAGCAGCTTGGGCAGGGGGTTGAACACTGAAGCTTTCTTT.

The chain joins TRBV29-1 to TRBJ2-5; maybe TRBD1 (5 bases). The DNA end favors TRBJ2-7, so the J call may be wrong. In germline, CDR1 is SQVTM, CDR2 ANQGSEA. This CDR3 region has 12 residues. The DNA of the CDR3 is TGCAGCGCCAGGAAGGGGCCCTACGAGCAGTACTTC. Amino acids: CSARKGPYEQYF.

There are many counts of this clone. CDR3: CASSDRGIGNTEAFF. The CDR3 DNA reads TGTGCCAGCAGTGACAGGGGAATAGGGAACACTGAAGCTTTCTTT. The rearrangement uses TRBV6-4 and TRBJ1-1, with D possibly matching TRBD1 (5 bases). The CDR3 extends over 15 amino acids. Germline V lookup: CDR1 MRHNA, CDR2 SNTAGT. V lost 2 bases and J lost 1, with 11 bases in between.

This clone has more than one count but fewer than ten. The chain has TRBV30 and TRBJ1-2, with D perhaps matching TRBD1 (5 bases). Germline CDR1 is GTSNPN and CDR2 is SVGIG (reference sequence). Trimming removed 3 bases from V and 2 bases from J, with 7 bases in between. The CDR3 covers 12 residues. This chain's CDR3 is CAWSTGNYGYTF. As DNA, the CDR3 is TGTGCCTGGAGCACAGGAAACTATGGCTACACCTTC.

This clone was found many times. This rearrangement joins TRBV5-1 to TRBJ2-2, with D unclear. Germline V gene sequence: CDR1 SGHRS, CDR2 YFSETQ. The length of the CDR3 is 15 residues. V shed 0 bases and J shed 0 bases, with 6 bases lying between them. In DNA, the CDR3 is TGCGCCAGCAGCTTGGGTCACTCGAACACCGGGGAGCTGTTTTTT. This codes for CASSLGHSNTGELFF.

This clone has ten or more counts. This chain links TRBV11-2 with TRBJ2-2; D is perhaps TRBD2 (6 bases). Trimming removed 1 base at V and 0 bases at J, with 12 bases between. This CDR3 has 17 amino acids. Germline CDR1 is SGHAT and CDR2 is FQNNGV. CDR3 loop: CASSLVRGLTNTGELFF. The DNA for the CDR3 is TGTGCCAGCAGCTTAGTGAGAGGACTAACGAACACCGGGGAGCTGTTTTTT.

The chain combines TRBV29-1 with TRBJ2-7; tentatively, D is TRBD1 (5 bases). The CDR3 is made up of 12 amino acids. V was shortened by 0 bases and J by 9 bases, with 12 bases between the two germline ends. Germline V gives CDR1 SQVTM, CDR2 ANQGSEA. CDR3 nucleotides: TGCAGCGTTGAAGAGGGTCTAAGGGGGCAGTACTTC. As protein: CSVEEGLRGQYF.

This clone was recorded at least ten times. The chain uses TRBV2 and TRBJ1-1, with a weak D call TRBD1 (5 bases). V was shortened by 7 bases and J by 7 bases, with 10 bases between the two germline ends. Germline CDR1 and CDR2: SNHLY and FYNNEI. The CDR3 contains 11 residues. Written as DNA, the CDR3 is TGTGCCAGCAAACGACAGCTTGAAGCTTTCTTT. This translates into CASKRQLEAFF.

In this sample, this clone turned up many times. The chain links TRBV19 to TRBJ2-1; D is unclear. The CDR3 spans 12 residues. V was pared by 10 bases and J by 2 bases, with 9 bases between. Germline V gene sequence: CDR1 LNHDA, CDR2 SQIVND (reference sequence). CDR3: CATGYPYNEQFF. In nucleotides, the CDR3 is TGTGCCACCGGGTACCCCTACAATGAGCAGTTCTTC.

This clone was counted ten times or more. The V gene is TRBV6-1, the J gene TRBJ1-2, with 10 bases matching TRBD1. Per germline, CDR1 MNHNS and CDR2 SASEGT. The CDR3 is 13 residues long. The V and J ends lost 4 bases and 4 bases, in that order; junction bases with no gene match: 0. The CDR3 nucleotides are TGTGCCAGCAGTGGGACAGGGGGCTATGGCTACACCTTC. It codes for CASSGTGGYGYTF.

This clone was found many times. V is TRBV9 and J is TRBJ2-7; 11 nucleotides line up with TRBD1. CDR1 is SGDLS and CDR2 is YYNGEE in the germline V gene. CDR3 size: 15 residues. J lost 3 bases, V lost 4 bases, and 6 bases had no gene match. As DNA, the CDR3 is TGTGCCAGCAGCCCAGGACAGGGGGCTCTCTACGAGCAGTACTTC. It translates to CASSPGQGALYEQYF.

The rearrangement joins TRBV9 to TRBJ2-1; the D is unclear. Trimming cost V 6 bases and J 9 bases, with 16 bases left between them. Germline-derived CDR1 and CDR2 are SGDLS and YYNGEE. The CDR3 is 13 residues long. The CDR3 DNA reads TGTGCCAGCACCGAGGCGGTTTTTGGTGAGCAGTTCTTC. Translating gives CASTEAVFGEQFF.

This clone was seen ten or more times. The CDR3 DNA is TGTGCCAGTAGTTCCCGATCCCGGTTAGACATTCAGTACTTC. It specifies CASSSRSRLDIQYF. The J gene is TRBJ2-4, the V gene TRBV19; D gene unclear. The CDR3 loop spans 14 amino acids. Germline CDR1 and CDR2: LNHDA and SQIVND (reference sequence). With 5 bases removed from V and 8 bases from J, the gap between germline ends came to 16 bases. Full variable domain (outside the CDR3, taken from reference TRBV19 and TRBJ2-4): DGGITQSPKYLFRKEGQNVTLSCEQNLNHDAMYWYRQDPGQGLRLIYYSQIVNDFQKGDIAEGYSVSREKKESFPLTVTSAQKNPTAFYLCASSSRSRLDIQYFGAGTRLSVL.

The chain is built from TRBV19 and TRBJ2-1, with D perhaps TRBD2 (6 bases). The CDR3 spans 13 residues. Per germline, CDR1 LNHDA and CDR2 SQIVND (reference sequence). Trimming removed 11 bases at V and 0 bases at J, with 11 bases between. CDR3: CASWGDSYNEQFF. The CDR3 bases are TGTGCCTCATGGGGGGACTCCTACAATGAGCAGTTCTTC.

The V gene is TRBV7-2, the J gene TRBJ2-5, with D perhaps TRBD1 (5 bases). Trimming shortened V by 0 bases and J by 4 bases, and 12 bases separated the two germline ends. The CDR3 loop spans 15 amino acids. Germline V CDR1 and CDR2: SGHTA, FQGNSA. DNA for the CDR3: TGTGCCAGCAGCTTAGCGCAATTTCAGGGAGAGACCCAGTACTTC. Protein: CASSLAQFQGETQYF.

The rearrangement joins TRBV7-2 to TRBJ2-3, with 12 bases fitting TRBD2. Germline values: CDR1 SGHTA, CDR2 FQGNSA. V shed 1 base, J shed 6 bases, and the junction held 8 bases outside the gene matches. The CDR3 runs 17 residues. CDR3 amino acids: CASSLVALAGGPDTQYF. The CDR3 DNA reads as TGTGCCAGCAGCTTAGTGGCTCTAGCGGGAGGGCCTGATACGCAGTATTTT.

This clone was counted at least ten times. J is TRBJ1-5 and V is TRBV2; D might be TRBD1 (5 bases). Germline assignment: CDR1 SNHLY and CDR2 FYNNEI. Trimming pared 4 bases from V and 2 bases from J, leaving 9 bases between. The CDR3 runs 14 residues. The CDR3 sequence: CASSAGDGNQPQHF. For the CDR3, the DNA is TGTGCCAGCAGTGCGGGGGATGGCAATCAGCCCCAGCATTTT.

This clone was counted ten times or more. The chain employs TRBV19 and TRBJ2-1, with TRBD1 matching over 8 bases. Germline CDR1 is LNHDA and CDR2 is SQIVND (reference sequence). The CDR3 has 17 residues. V shed 1 base and J 2 bases; nucleotides not matched to a gene: 7. CDR3 amino acids: CASSIGPGQGPYNEQFF. In nucleotides, the CDR3 is TGTGCCAGTAGTATAGGTCCAGGACAGGGACCCTACAATGAGCAGTTCTTC. Full variable domain (rest looked up from reference TRBV19 and TRBJ2-1): DGGITQSPKYLFRKEGQNVTLSCEQNLNHDAMYWYRQDPGQGLRLIYYSQIVNDFQKGDIAEGYSVSREKKESFPLTVTSAQKNPTAFYLCASSIGPGQGPYNEQFFGPGTRLTVL.

This clone was seen ten or more times. This chain uses TRBV4-2 with TRBJ2-5; a weak D match, TRBD2 (6 bases). CDR3 length: 15 residues. The ends were cut back, 1 base at V and 5 bases at J, with 14 bases in the middle. Germline CDR1 reads LGHNA; CDR2 reads YNFKEQ. The CDR3 region is CASSQVPAGRETQYF. The CDR3 nucleotides read TGTGCCAGCAGCCAAGTACCGGCAGGGAGGGAGACCCAGTACTTC.